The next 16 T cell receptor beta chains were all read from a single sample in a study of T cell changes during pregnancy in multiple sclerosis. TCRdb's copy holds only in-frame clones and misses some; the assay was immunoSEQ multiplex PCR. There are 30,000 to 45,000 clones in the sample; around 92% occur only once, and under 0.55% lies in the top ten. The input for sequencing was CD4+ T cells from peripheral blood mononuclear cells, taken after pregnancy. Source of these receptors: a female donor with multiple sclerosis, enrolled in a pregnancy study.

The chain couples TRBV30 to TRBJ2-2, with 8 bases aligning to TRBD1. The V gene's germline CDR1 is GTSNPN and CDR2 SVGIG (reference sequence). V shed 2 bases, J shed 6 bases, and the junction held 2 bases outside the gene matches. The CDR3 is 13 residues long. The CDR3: CAWSTQGAGELFF. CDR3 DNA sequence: TGTGCCTGGAGTACACAGGGGGCCGGGGAGCTGTTTTTT.

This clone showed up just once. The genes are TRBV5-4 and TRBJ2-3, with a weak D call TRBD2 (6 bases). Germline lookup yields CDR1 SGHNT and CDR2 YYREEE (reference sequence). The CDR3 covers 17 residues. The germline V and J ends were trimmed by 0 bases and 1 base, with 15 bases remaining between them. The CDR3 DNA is TGTGCCAGCAGCTTGGAATGGACCGGGAGAGGCACAGATACGCAGTATTTT. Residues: CASSLEWTGRGTDTQYF.

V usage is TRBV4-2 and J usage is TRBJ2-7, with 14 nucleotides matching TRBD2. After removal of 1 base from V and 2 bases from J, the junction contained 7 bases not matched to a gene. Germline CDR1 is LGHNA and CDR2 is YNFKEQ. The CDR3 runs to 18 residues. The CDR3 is CASSQVATSGGAPYEQYF. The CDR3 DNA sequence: TGTGCCAGCAGCCAAGTTGCGACTAGCGGGGGGGCCCCCTACGAGCAGTACTTC.

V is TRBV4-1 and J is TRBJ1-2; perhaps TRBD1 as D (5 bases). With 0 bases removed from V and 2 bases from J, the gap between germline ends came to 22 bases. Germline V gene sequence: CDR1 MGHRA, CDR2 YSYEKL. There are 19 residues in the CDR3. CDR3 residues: CASSQEGADQGLLNYGYTF. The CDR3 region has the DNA TGCGCCAGCAGCCAAGAAGGGGCAGATCAGGGACTACTCAACTATGGCTACACCTTC.

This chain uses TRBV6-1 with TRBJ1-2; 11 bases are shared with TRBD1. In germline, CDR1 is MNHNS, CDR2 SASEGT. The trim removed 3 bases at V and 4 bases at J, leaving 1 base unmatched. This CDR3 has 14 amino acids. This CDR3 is CASSDGTGGYGYTF. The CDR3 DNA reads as TGTGCCAGCAGTGATGGGACAGGGGGCTATGGCTACACCTTC.

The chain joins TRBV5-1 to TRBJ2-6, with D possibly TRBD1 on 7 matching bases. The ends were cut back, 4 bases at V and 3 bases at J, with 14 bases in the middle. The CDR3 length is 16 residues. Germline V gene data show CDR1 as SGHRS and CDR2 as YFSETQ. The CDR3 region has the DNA TGCGCCAGCAGCGGAGGAGGGGGCTTTGGGGCCAACGTCCTGACTTTC. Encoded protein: CASSGGGGFGANVLTF.

CDR3 region: CASSLEGTAAETQYF. The CDR3 DNA reads as TGCGCCAGCAGCTTAGAGGGAACCGCAGCAGAGACCCAGTACTTC. The chain combines TRBV5-1 with TRBJ2-5; the D gene is possibly TRBD2 (5 bases). CDR3 length equals 15 residues. Trimming took 2 bases from V and 4 from J, leaving 15 bases between them. Looked up from germline, CDR1 is SGHRS and CDR2 is YFSETQ.

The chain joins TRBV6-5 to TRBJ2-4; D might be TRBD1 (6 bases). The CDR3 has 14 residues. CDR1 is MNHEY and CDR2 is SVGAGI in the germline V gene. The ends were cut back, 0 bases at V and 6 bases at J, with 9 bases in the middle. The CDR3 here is CASSYSRGINIQYF. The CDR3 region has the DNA TGTGCCAGCAGTTACTCGAGGGGGATAAACATTCAGTACTTC.

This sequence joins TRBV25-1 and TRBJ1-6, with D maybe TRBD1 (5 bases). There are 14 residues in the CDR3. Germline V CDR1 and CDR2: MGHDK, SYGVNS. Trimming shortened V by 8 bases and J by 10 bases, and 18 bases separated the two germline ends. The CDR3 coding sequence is TGTGCCAGCCAAAATTCGGGGGTTAGGTCACCCCTCCACTTT. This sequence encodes CASQNSGVRSPLHF.

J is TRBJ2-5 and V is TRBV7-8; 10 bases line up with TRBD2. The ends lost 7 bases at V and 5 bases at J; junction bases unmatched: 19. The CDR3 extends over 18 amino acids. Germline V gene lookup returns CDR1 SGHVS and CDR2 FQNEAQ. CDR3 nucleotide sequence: TGTGCCAGCACCGTAAGTGACCGACTAGCGGGCCTACTGGAGACCCAGTACTTC. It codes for CASTVSDRLAGLLETQYF.

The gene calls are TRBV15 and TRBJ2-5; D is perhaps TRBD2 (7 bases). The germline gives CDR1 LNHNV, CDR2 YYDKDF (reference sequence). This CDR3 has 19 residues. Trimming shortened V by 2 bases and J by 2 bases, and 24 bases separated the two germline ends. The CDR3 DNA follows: TGTGCCACCAGCAGATCCCGCAGGGGAGGGGCAGGGGTGCAAGAGACCCAGTACTTC. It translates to CATSRSRRGGAGVQETQYF.

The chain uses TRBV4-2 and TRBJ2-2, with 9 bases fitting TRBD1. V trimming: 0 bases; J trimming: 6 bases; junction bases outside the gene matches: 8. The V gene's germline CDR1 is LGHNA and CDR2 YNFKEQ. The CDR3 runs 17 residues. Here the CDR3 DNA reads TGTGCCAGCAGCCAAGATCTCCGGGGGACAGGGTCCGGGGAGCTGTTTTTT. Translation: CASSQDLRGTGSGELFF.

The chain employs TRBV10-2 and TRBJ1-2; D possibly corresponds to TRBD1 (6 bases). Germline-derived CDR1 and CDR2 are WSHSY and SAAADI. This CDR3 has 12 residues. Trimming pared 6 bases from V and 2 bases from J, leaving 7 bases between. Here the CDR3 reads CASRDSNYGYTF. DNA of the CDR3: TGCGCCAGCAGGGACAGCAACTATGGCTACACCTTC.

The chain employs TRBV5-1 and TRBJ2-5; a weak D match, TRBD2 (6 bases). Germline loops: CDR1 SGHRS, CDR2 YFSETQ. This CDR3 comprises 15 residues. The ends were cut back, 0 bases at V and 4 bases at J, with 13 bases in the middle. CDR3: CASSLGGDGRETQYF. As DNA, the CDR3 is TGCGCCAGCAGCTTGGGGGGCGACGGGAGAGAGACCCAGTACTTC.

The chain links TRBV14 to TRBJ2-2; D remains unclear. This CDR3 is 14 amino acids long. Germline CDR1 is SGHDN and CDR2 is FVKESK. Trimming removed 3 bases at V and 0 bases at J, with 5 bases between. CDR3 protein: CASSQAANTGELFF. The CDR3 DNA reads TGTGCCAGCAGCCAGGCGGCGAACACCGGGGAGCTGTTTTTT.

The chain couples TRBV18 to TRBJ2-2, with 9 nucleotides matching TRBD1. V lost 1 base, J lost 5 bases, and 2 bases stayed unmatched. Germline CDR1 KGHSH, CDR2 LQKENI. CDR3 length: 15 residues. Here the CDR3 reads CASSPRTGETGELFF. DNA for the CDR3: TGTGCCAGCTCACCACGGACAGGGGAGACCGGGGAGCTGTTTTTT. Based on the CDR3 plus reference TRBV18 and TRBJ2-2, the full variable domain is NAGVMQNPRHLVRRRGQEARLRCSPMKGHSHVYWYRQLPEEGLKFMVYLQKENIIDESGMPKERFSAEFPKEGPSILRIQQVVRGDSAAYFCASSPRTGETGELFFGEGSRLTVL.